This entry lists 31 T cell receptor beta chains sequenced from one sample in a study of shared clonotypes between healthy human individuals. The naive CD8 fraction comprised CD45RO-negative cells positively selected for CCR7 and excluded terminally differentiated effector memory CD45RA+ cells. Here immunoSEQ multiplex PCR was the method, and the copy in TCRdb shows in-frame clones only, minus some. The table lists around 2.1 million clones, 93% of them singletons. The specimen sequenced was naive CD8+ T cells from PBMCs. The receptors stem from a man younger than 30 in good health. Some clones in this sample may be carry-over from other donors' samples.

Only one count was recorded for this clone. The gene calls are TRBV10-3 and TRBJ2-1, with TRBD2 identical over 9 bases. With V trimmed by 6 bases and J by 7 bases, 7 bases remained unmatched. The CDR3 is 14 amino acids. Looked up from germline, CDR1 is ENHRY and CDR2 is SYGVKD. This CDR3 reads CAISLAGVRNEQFF. The CDR3 region has the DNA TGTGCCATCAGCTTAGCGGGAGTAAGGAATGAGCAGTTCTTC.

V gene TRBV25-1 combines with J gene TRBJ2-2; no firm D call. V was clipped by 8 bases and J by 3 bases, with 10 bases between them. The CDR3 consists of 13 residues. Per germline, CDR1 MGHDK and CDR2 SYGVNS. The CDR3 loop is CASLFRDTGELFF. The CDR3 nucleotides are TGTGCCAGCCTTTTTAGGGACACCGGGGAGCTGTTTTTT.

Note on this clone: This same CDR3 is encoded by further DNA sequences in the sample. The gene calls are TRBV7-9 and TRBJ2-5; the D gene could be TRBD1 or TRBD2 (5 bases each). The CDR3 length is 14 residues. Germline V gene lookup returns CDR1 SEHNR and CDR2 FQNEAQ (reference sequence). Trimming shortened V by 3 bases and J by 1 base, and 9 bases separated the two germline ends. For the CDR3, the DNA is TGTGCCAGCAGCTTTACGAGGGGCCAAGAGACCCAGTACTTC. Amino acids: CASSFTRGQETQYF.

V is TRBV6-5 and J is TRBJ1-1; the match to TRBD1 covers 8 bases. Losses at the gene ends were 7 bases for V and 0 bases for J; bases not matched to a gene: 7. Germline assignment: CDR1 MNHEY and CDR2 SVGAGI. This CDR3 has 15 amino acids. The CDR3 DNA follows: TGTGCCAGCAAGTACACAGGGGGGGTGAACACTGAAGCTTTCTTT. It translates to CASKYTGGVNTEAFF.

The CDR3 loop reads CASSPRTGAGGNTIYF. DNA for the CDR3: TGTGCCAGCAGCCCCCGGACGGGGGCGGGTGGAAACACCATATATTTT. This rearrangement joins TRBV7-9 to TRBJ1-3; a weak D match, TRBD1 (6 bases). V lost 5 bases and J lost 3, with 17 bases in between. The germline V gene encodes CDR1 SEHNR and CDR2 FQNEAQ (reference sequence). The CDR3 is made up of 16 amino acids. The variable domain in full, completed from reference TRBV7-9 and TRBJ1-3, reads DTGVSQNPRHKITKRGQNVTFRCDPISEHNRLYWYRQTLGQGPEFLTYFQNEAQLEKSRLLSDRFSAERPKGSFSTLEIQRTEQGDSAMYLCASSPRTGAGGNTIYFGEGSWLTVV.

The chain uses TRBV29-1 and TRBJ2-1; TRBD1 aligns across 9 bases. V lost 3 bases and J lost 9; bases outside the gene matches: 12. Looked up from germline, CDR1 is SQVTM and CDR2 is ANQGSEA. This CDR3 is 15 amino acids long. The CDR3 DNA reads as TGCAGCGTTGACCCCCCGGGACAGGGATTTGGTGAGCAGTTCTTC. It yields the protein CSVDPPGQGFGEQFF.

This chain joins TRBV18 and TRBJ2-1, with 12 bases aligning to TRBD2. The CDR3 contains 18 residues. V shed 5 bases and J 3 bases; nucleotides not matched to a gene: 11. CDR1 and CDR2 (germline): KGHSH, LQKENI. The CDR3 protein is CASSTTSGSSRSYNEQFF. The DNA of the CDR3 is TGTGCCAGCTCAACGACTAGCGGGAGCTCCCGGAGCTACAATGAGCAGTTCTTC.

The V and J genes are TRBV28 and TRBJ1-1, with D tentatively TRBD1 (6 bases). The germline V gene has CDR1 MDHEN and CDR2 SYDVKM. The CDR3 has 14 residues. V gave up 6 bases and J gave up 1 base, with 12 bases separating them. The CDR3 DNA reads TGTGCCAGCAGCATAGACAGGACGAACACTGAAGCTTTCTTT. Translated: CASSIDRTNTEAFF.

V usage is TRBV7-3 and J usage is TRBJ2-2; D unclear. Germline V gene lookup returns CDR1 SGHTA and CDR2 FQGTGA. Trimming shortened V by 4 bases and J by 7 bases, and 19 bases separated the two germline ends. The CDR3 has 16 amino acids. CDR3 protein: CASSSSLRGRNGELFF. CDR3 coding DNA: TGTGCCAGCAGCTCATCCCTCCGAGGACGAAACGGGGAGCTGTTTTTT.

The chain joins TRBV4-1 to TRBJ2-1, with D uncertain. Germline loops: CDR1 MGHRA, CDR2 YSYEKL. V shed 0 bases and J shed 10 bases, with 10 bases lying between them. This CDR3 is 13 amino acids long. The CDR3 sequence is CASSQETLEEQFF. CDR3 bases: TGCGCCAGCAGCCAAGAAACGTTAGAAGAGCAGTTCTTC.

CDR3 bases: TGTGCCAGCAGTGACTCTACGGGAGGTCACGGGGAGCTGTTTTTT. Amino acid sequence: CASSDSTGGHGELFF. The chain links TRBV6-4 to TRBJ2-2, with TRBD2 identical over 7 bases. The V gene's germline CDR1 is MRHNA and CDR2 SNTAGT. Trimming took 0 bases from V and 7 from J; bases not matched to a gene: 5. The CDR3 totals 15 residues.

The genes are TRBV28 and TRBJ2-7, with TRBD2 matching over 7 bases. CDR1 is MDHEN and CDR2 is SYDVKM in the germline V gene. This CDR3 comprises 16 residues. V shed 3 bases and J 5 bases; nucleotides not matched to a gene: 13. The CDR3 loop reads CASSFAPGRGGNEQYF. CDR3 DNA sequence: TGTGCCAGCAGTTTCGCCCCGGGGAGGGGAGGGAACGAGCAGTACTTC.

V usage is TRBV25-1 and J usage is TRBJ2-7; D gene ambiguous. Trimming left V 8 bases short and J 6 bases short, with 8 bases between. Germline CDR1 reads MGHDK; CDR2 reads SYGVNS. The CDR3 spans 10 residues. CDR3 sequence (DNA): TGTGCCAGCCGACACACCGAGCAGTACTTC. Translated, it gives CASRHTEQYF.

This clone was picked up a small number of times. This chain connects TRBV7-9 to TRBJ1-1, with D unclear. CDR1 is SEHNR, CDR2 FQNEAQ, per germline (reference sequence). V was clipped by 5 bases and J by 7 bases, with 14 bases between them. The CDR3 has 13 amino acids. CDR3 loop: CASSPYLGIEAFF. CDR3 nucleotides: TGTGCCAGCAGCCCGTACCTCGGAATTGAAGCTTTCTTT.

J is TRBJ1-1 and V is TRBV28, with D unclear. Trimming left V 3 bases short and J 5 bases short, with 7 bases between. The CDR3 runs to 12 residues. Germline-derived CDR1 and CDR2 are MDHEN and SYDVKM. The DNA for the CDR3 is TGTGCCAGCAGTTTTGGGATAACTGAAGCTTTCTTT. It codes for CASSFGITEAFF.

The gene calls are TRBV10-1 and TRBJ2-3, with no clear D. Germline assignment: CDR1 WNHNN and CDR2 SYGVQD (reference sequence). The CDR3 extends over 13 amino acids. V was cut by 5 bases and J by 4 bases, with 10 bases left in between. CDR3 residues: CASSLAVPDTQYF. In nucleotides, the CDR3 is TGCGCCAGCAGTCTGGCCGTCCCAGATACGCAGTATTTT.

V and J are TRBV6-5 and TRBJ2-2; 8 bases are a match to TRBD1. Germline V CDR1 and CDR2: MNHEY, SVGAGI. This CDR3 has 16 residues. V lost 0 bases and J lost 5; bases outside the gene matches: 5. The CDR3 here is CASSYSAGQETGELFF. The CDR3 DNA reads TGTGCCAGCAGTTACTCGGCGGGACAGGAGACCGGGGAGCTGTTTTTT.

In DNA, the CDR3 is TGTGCCAGCAGCCCGCAGCCGGGTGGCGATCAGCCCCAGCATTTT. Encoded protein: CASSPQPGGDQPQHF. This chain uses TRBV27 with TRBJ1-5, with unresolved D. The germline V gene encodes CDR1 MNHEY and CDR2 SMNVEV (reference sequence). This CDR3 has 15 residues. V was clipped by 6 bases and J by 5 bases, with 17 bases between them.

This clone was counted once. The chain has TRBV7-6 and TRBJ2-2; 11 bases line up with TRBD2. V dropped 4 bases and J dropped 9; count of bases not matched to a gene: 7. Germline loops: CDR1 SGHVS, CDR2 FNYEAQ. CDR3 length equals 15 residues. This CDR3 is CASSSTSGSIRELFF. The CDR3 nucleotides read TGTGCCAGCAGCTCTACTAGCGGGAGTATCCGGGAGCTGTTTTTT. Full variable domain (rest looked up from reference TRBV7-6 and TRBJ2-2): GAGVSQSPRYKVTKRGQDVALRCDPISGHVSLYWYRQALGQGPEFLTYFNYEAQQDKSGLPNDRFSAERPEGSISTLTIQRTEQRDSAMYRCASSSTSGSIRELFFGEGSRLTVL.

This clone showed up just once. The chain employs TRBV6-5 and TRBJ2-7; possibly TRBD1 or TRBD2 for D (6 bases each). The CDR3 covers 12 residues. Deletions cut 7 bases from V and 5 bases from J, with 12 bases between. The germline gives CDR1 MNHEY, CDR2 SVGAGI. Here the CDR3 reads CASKAGHHEQYF. CDR3 nucleotides: TGTGCCAGCAAGGCGGGACACCACGAGCAGTACTTC.

The DNA for the CDR3 is TGTGCCAGCAGTCTCCAAGGAGGGACAGGGAGCTCCTACGAGCAGTACTTC. This encodes CASSLQGGTGSSYEQYF. This chain connects TRBV27 to TRBJ2-7, with 9 bases fitting TRBD1. This CDR3 comprises 17 residues. With 5 bases clipped from V and 0 bases from J, the junction kept 11 bases outside the gene matches. The germline V gene has CDR1 MNHEY and CDR2 SMNVEV (reference sequence).

The chain uses TRBV9 and TRBJ2-7; perhaps TRBD2 as D (6 bases). Deletions cut 4 bases from V and 6 bases from J, with 20 bases between. This CDR3 has 15 amino acids. CDR1 is SGDLS and CDR2 is YYNGEE in the germline V gene. The CDR3: CASSLQPGSGSEQYF. As DNA, the CDR3 is TGTGCCAGCAGCTTACAGCCAGGGTCCGGGAGCGAGCAGTACTTC. Using reference TRBV9 and TRBJ2-7 for the parts outside the CDR3, the full variable domain is DSGVTQTPKHLITATGQRVTLRCSPRSGDLSVYWYQQSLDQGLQFLIQYYNGEERAKGNILERFSAQQFPDLHSELNLSSLELGDSALYFCASSLQPGSGSEQYFGPGTRLTVT.

The V gene is TRBV28, the J gene TRBJ2-1; D possibly corresponds to TRBD1 (5 bases). The germline V gene has CDR1 MDHEN and CDR2 SYDVKM. V lost 6 bases and J lost 6, with 21 bases in between. This CDR3 region has 16 residues. CDR3 sequence: CASRLGAPTPFNEQFF. Written as DNA, the CDR3 is TGTGCCAGCAGACTTGGGGCTCCCACTCCATTCAATGAGCAGTTCTTC.

V is TRBV28 and J is TRBJ1-2; possibly TRBD1 for D (6 bases). V lost 7 bases and J 8 bases, leaving 17 bases between the germline ends. Per the germline V gene, CDR1 is MDHEN and CDR2 is SYDVKM. There are 13 residues in the CDR3. CDR3 in amino acids: CASTLRGARGYTF. The CDR3 DNA follows: TGTGCCAGCACCCTGAGGGGGGCTCGAGGCTACACCTTC.

The rearrangement uses TRBV7-8 and TRBJ1-3, with a weak D call TRBD1 (5 bases). Germline V gene data show CDR1 as SGHVS and CDR2 as FQNEAQ. Deletions cut 1 base from V and 2 bases from J, with 15 bases between. The CDR3 is made up of 17 amino acids. The CDR3 bases are TGTGCCAGCAGCTTAGAGGGACGCCAGGGTACTGGAAACACCATATATTTT. This translates into CASSLEGRQGTGNTIYF.

The V call is TRBV7-9, the J call TRBJ2-1; TRBD2 is a possible D gene (5 bases). Germline V gene data show CDR1 as SEHNR and CDR2 as FQNEAQ (reference sequence). The CDR3 length is 15 residues. Trimming shortened V by 1 base and J by 4 bases, and 11 bases separated the two germline ends. CDR3 bases: TGTGCCAGCAGCTTAGTAGCGAGGCAATACAATGAGCAGTTCTTC. Translating gives CASSLVARQYNEQFF.

The chain recombines TRBV9 with TRBJ1-2; no firm D call. This CDR3 has 16 residues. Trimming removed 3 bases at V and 5 bases at J, with 20 bases between. Germline CDR1 SGDLS, CDR2 YYNGEE. CDR3 region: CASSADPASPGYGYTF. CDR3 coding DNA: TGTGCCAGCAGCGCAGACCCGGCCTCTCCGGGATATGGCTACACCTTC.

The J gene is TRBJ2-7, the V gene TRBV19, with 7 bases identical to TRBD1. From germline, CDR1 is LNHDA and CDR2 SQIVND (reference sequence). Trimming cost V 6 bases and J 2 bases; bases outside gene matches: 4. CDR3 size: 13 residues. CDR3 region: CASRDRFTYEQYF. CDR3 sequence (DNA): TGTGCCAGTAGGGACAGGTTTACCTACGAGCAGTACTTC.

The chain combines TRBV5-6 with TRBJ2-1; 13 positions agree with TRBD2. The CDR3 is 15 amino acids. The germline gives CDR1 SGHDT, CDR2 YYEEEE. The junction had 5 bases not matched to a gene; V was cut back by 2 bases and J by 9 bases. Written as DNA, the CDR3 is TGTGCCAGCAGCTTACTAGCGGGGGGGCTGAGTGAGCAGTTCTTC. Amino acid sequence: CASSLLAGGLSEQFF.

With respect to this clone: Other DNA sequences within the sample encode an identical CDR3. V usage is TRBV5-1 and J usage is TRBJ1-1; no definite D call. The CDR3 runs to 15 residues. Looked up from germline, CDR1 is SGHRS and CDR2 is YFSETQ. V was clipped by 0 bases and J by 0 bases, with 9 bases between them. The DNA of the CDR3 is TGCGCCAGCAGCTTGGCCAGGACGGTGAACACTGAAGCTTTCTTT. Translating gives CASSLARTVNTEAFF. Full variable domain (missing parts from reference TRBV5-1 and TRBJ1-1): KAGVTQTPRYLIKTRGQQVTLSCSPISGHRSVSWYQQTPGQGLQFLFEYFSETQRNKGNFPGRFSGRQFSNSRSEMNVSTLELGDSALYLCASSLARTVNTEAFFGQGTRLTVV.

Worth noting for this clone: A junction boundary mismatches the germline segment, possibly from a read error. V gene TRBV27 combines with J gene TRBJ1-5; 7 positions agree with TRBD1. The length of the CDR3 is 14 residues. Germline V gene lookup returns CDR1 MNHEY and CDR2 SMNVEV (reference sequence). CDR3 region: CASSPRDSSQPQHF. The CDR3 bases are TGTGCCAGCAGTCCGCGGGACAGCAGTCAGCCCCAGCATTTT.